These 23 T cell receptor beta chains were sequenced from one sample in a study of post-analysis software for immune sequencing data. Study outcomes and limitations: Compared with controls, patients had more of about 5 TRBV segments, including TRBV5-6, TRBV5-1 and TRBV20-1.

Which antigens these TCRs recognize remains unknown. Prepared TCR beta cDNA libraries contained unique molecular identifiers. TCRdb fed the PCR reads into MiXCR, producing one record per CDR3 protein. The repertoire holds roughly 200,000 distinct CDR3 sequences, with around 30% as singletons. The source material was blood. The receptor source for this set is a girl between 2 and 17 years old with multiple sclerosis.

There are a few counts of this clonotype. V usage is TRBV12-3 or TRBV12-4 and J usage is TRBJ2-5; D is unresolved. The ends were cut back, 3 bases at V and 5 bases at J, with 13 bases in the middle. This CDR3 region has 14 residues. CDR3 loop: CASSLRLPSETQYF. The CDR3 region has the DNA TGTGCCAGCAGTTTGAGGCTACCGAGTGAGACCCAGTACTTC.

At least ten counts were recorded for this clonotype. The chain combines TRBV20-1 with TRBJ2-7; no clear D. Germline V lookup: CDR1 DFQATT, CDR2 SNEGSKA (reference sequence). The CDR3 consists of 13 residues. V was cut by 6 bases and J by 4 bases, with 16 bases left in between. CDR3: CSAQSLVIYEQYF. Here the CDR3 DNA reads TGCAGTGCCCAAAGTCTAGTTATATACGAGCAGTACTTC.

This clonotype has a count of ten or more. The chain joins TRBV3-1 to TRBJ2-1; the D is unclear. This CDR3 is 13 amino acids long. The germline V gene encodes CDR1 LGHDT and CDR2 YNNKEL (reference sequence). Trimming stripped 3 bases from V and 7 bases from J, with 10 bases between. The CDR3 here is CASSQFLVNEQFF. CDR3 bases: TGTGCCAGCAGCCAGTTCCTGGTTAATGAGCAGTTCTTC.

The CDR3 is CASSIPGQGTWEQYF. The DNA of the CDR3 is TGTGCCAGTAGTATACCGGGACAGGGTACGTGGGAGCAGTACTTC. This chain uses TRBV19 with TRBJ2-7, with 9 bases identical to TRBD1. Trimming at V came to 2 bases and at J to 7 bases, leaving 9 bases not matched to a gene. The CDR3 has 15 amino acids. Germline V lookup: CDR1 LNHDA, CDR2 SQIVND (reference sequence). Based on the CDR3 plus reference TRBV19 and TRBJ2-7, the full variable domain is DGGITQSPKYLFRKEGQNVTLSCEQNLNHDAMYWYRQDPGQGLRLIYYSQIVNDFQKGDIAEGYSVSREKKESFPLTVTSAQKNPTAFYLCASSIPGQGTWEQYFGPGTRLTVT.

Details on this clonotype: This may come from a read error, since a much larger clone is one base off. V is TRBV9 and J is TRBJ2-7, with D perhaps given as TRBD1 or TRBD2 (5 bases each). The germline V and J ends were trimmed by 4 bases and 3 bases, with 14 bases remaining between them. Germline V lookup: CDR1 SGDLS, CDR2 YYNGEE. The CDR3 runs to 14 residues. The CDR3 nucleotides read TGTGCCAGCAGCCCAGGGATTAGCGACTACGAGCAGTACTTC. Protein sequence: CASSPGISDYEQYF.

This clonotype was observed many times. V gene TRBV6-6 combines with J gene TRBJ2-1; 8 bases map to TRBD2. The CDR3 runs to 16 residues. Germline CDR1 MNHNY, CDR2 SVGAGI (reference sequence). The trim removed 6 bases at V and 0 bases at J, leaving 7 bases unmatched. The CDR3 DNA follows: TGTGCCAGCAGAGGACTAGCCGGAAGCTCCTACAATGAGCAGTTCTTC. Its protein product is CASRGLAGSSYNEQFF.

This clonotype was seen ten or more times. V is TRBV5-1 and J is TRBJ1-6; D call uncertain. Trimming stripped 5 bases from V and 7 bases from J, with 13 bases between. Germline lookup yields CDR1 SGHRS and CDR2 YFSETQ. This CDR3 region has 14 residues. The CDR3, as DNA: TGCGCCAGCAGTCAAGACGGAATAAATTCACCCCTCCACTTT. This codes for CASSQDGINSPLHF.

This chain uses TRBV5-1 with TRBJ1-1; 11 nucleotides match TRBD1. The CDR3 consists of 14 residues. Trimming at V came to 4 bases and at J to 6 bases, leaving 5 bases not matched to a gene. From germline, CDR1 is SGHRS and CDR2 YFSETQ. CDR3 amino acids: CASSPGQGVSEAFF. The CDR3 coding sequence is TGCGCCAGCAGCCCGGGACAGGGGGTCTCTGAAGCTTTCTTT.

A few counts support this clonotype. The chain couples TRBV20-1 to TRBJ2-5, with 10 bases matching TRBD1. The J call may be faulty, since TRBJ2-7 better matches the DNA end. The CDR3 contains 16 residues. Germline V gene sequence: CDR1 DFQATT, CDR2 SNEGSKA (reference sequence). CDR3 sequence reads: CSARDPRDRGHYEQYF. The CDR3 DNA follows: TGCAGTGCTAGAGATCCTCGCGACAGGGGGCACTACGAGCAGTACTTC.

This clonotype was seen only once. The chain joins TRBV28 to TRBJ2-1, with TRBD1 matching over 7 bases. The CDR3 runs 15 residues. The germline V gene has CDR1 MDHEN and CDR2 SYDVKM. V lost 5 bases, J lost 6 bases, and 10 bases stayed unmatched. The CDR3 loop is CASSRQGFVVNEQFF. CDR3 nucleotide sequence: TGTGCCAGCAGTCGACAGGGCTTCGTAGTCAATGAGCAGTTCTTC.

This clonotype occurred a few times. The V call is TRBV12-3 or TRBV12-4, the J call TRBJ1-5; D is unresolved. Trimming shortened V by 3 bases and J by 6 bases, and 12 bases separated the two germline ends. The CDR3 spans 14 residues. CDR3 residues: CASSFSGVRQPQHF. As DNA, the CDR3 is TGTGCCAGCAGTTTTTCCGGGGTTCGTCAGCCCCAGCATTTT.

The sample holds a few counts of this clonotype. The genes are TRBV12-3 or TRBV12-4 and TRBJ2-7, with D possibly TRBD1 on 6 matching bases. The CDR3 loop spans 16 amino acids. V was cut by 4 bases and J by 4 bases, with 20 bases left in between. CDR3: CASSSFRDTGFYEQYF. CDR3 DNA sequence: TGTGCCAGCAGTTCCTTCCGGGACACCGGGTTTTACGAGCAGTACTTC.

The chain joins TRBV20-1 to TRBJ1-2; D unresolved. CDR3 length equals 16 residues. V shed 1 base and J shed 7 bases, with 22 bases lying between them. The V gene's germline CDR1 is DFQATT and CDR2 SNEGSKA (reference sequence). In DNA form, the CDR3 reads TGCAGTGCTAGAGGGGAGGGTCGTGCCCCCTTGGCTGGCTACACCTTC. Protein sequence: CSARGEGRAPLAGYTF.

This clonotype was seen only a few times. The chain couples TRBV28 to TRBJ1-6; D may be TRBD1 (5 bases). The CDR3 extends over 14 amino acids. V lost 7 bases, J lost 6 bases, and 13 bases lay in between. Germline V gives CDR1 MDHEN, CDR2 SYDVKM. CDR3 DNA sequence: TGTGCCAGCATGTACAGGACGCTTAATTCACCCCTCCACTTT. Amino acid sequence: CASMYRTLNSPLHF.

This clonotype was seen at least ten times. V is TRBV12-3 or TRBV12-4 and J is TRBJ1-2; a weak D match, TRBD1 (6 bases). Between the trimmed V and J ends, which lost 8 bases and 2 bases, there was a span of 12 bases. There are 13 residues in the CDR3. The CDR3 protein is CASEPGHNYGYTF. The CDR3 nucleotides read TGTGCCAGCGAGCCGGGACACAACTATGGCTACACCTTC.

The CDR3 nucleotides are TGTGCCAGCAGCCAAGAGGCCAGGTCGAGCTCCTACGAGCAGTACTTC. Its protein product is CASSQEARSSSYEQYF. V and J are TRBV4-2 and TRBJ2-7, with D hard to call. The CDR3 runs to 16 residues. Looked up from germline, CDR1 is LGHNA and CDR2 is YNFKEQ. Deletions cut 0 bases from V and 0 bases from J, with 12 bases between.

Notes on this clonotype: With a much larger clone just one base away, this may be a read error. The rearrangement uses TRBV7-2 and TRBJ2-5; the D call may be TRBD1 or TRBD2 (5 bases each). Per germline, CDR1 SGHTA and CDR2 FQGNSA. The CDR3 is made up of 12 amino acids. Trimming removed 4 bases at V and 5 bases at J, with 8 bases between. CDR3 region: CASSSGLETQYF. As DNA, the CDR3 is TGTGCCAGCAGCTCGGGGCTGGAGACCCAGTACTTC. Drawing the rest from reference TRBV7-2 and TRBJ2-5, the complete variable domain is GAGVSQSPSNKVTEKGKDVELRCDPISGHTALYWYRQSLGQGLEFLIYFQGNSAPDKSGLPSDRFSAERTGGSVSTLTIQRTQQEDSAVYLCASSSGLETQYFGPGTRLLVL.

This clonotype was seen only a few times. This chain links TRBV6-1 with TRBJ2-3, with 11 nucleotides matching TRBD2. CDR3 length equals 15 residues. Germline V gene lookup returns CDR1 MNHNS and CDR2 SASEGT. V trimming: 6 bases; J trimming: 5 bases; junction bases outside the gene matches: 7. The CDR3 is CASRPASGGRDTQYF. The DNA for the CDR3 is TGTGCCAGCAGGCCCGCTAGCGGGGGGAGAGATACGCAGTATTTT.

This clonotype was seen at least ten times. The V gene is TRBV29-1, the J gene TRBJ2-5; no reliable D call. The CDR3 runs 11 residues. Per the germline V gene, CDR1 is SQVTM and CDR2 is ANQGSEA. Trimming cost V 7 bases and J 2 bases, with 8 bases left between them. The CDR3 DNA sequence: TGCAGCGCGGGTCCTCAAGAGACCCAGTACTTC. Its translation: CSAGPQETQYF. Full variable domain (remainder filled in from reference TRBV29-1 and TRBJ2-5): SAVISQKPSRDICQRGTSLTIQCQVDSQVTMMFWYRQQPGQSLTLIATANQGSEATYESGFVIDKFPISRPNLTFSTLTVSNMSPEDSSIYLCSAGPQETQYFGPGTRLLVL.

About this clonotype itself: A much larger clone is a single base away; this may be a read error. The CDR3 here is CASSHSQGSSYNEQFF. In DNA form, the CDR3 reads TGCGCCAGCAGCCACTCACAGGGGAGCTCCTACAATGAGCAGTTCTTC. This chain joins TRBV5-1 and TRBJ2-1; 7 nucleotides agree with TRBD1. V lost 4 bases and J lost 0; bases outside the gene matches: 7. Germline V gives CDR1 SGHRS, CDR2 YFSETQ. This CDR3 is 16 amino acids long. The full variable domain, rest sourced from reference TRBV5-1 and TRBJ2-1, is KAGVTQTPRYLIKTRGQQVTLSCSPISGHRSVSWYQQTPGQGLQFLFEYFSETQRNKGNFPGRFSGRQFSNSRSEMNVSTLELGDSALYLCASSHSQGSSYNEQFFGPGTRLTVL.

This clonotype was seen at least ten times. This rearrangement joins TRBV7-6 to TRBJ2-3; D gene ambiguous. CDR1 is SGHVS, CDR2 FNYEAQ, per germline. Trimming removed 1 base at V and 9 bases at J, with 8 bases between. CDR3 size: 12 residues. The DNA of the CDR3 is TGTGCCAGCAGCTTAGGTGGGATCACGCAGTATTTT. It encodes CASSLGGITQYF.

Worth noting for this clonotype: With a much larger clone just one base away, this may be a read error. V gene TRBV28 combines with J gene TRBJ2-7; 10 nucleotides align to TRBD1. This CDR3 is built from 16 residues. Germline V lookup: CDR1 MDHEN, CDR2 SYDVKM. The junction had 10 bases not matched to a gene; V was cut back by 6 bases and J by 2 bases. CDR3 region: CASSTLDRGDAYEQYF. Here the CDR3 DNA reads TGTGCCAGCAGCACCCTGGACAGGGGGGATGCCTACGAGCAGTACTTC.

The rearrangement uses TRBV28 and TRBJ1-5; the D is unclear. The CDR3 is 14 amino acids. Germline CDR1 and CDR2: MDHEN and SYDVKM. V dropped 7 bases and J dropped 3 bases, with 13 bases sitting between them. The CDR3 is CASTQGPNNQPQHF. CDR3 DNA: TGTGCCAGCACCCAAGGCCCCAACAATCAGCCCCAGCATTTT.